The 29 T cell receptor beta chains listed next were all sequenced from one sample in a study of cytotoxic CD8 clonotypes in ibrutinib-treated CLL. Only in-frame clones appear in the TCRdb table, and some are missing; sequencing was by immunoSEQ multiplex PCR. The repertoire holds under 200,000 clones, with more than 65% as singletons. Sequenced here: PBMCs, sampled after 12 months of ibrutinib treatment. The receptors were gathered from a human donor with chronic lymphocytic leukemia.

This chain joins TRBV7-2 and TRBJ1-1, with D possibly being TRBD1 (5 bases). V was trimmed by 4 bases and J by 1 base, leaving 13 bases between them. Germline CDR1 reads SGHTA; CDR2 reads FQGNSA. The CDR3 is 15 amino acids. The CDR3 here is CASSSTGEPNTEAFF. In DNA, the CDR3 is TGTGCCAGCAGCTCTACAGGAGAACCGAACACTGAAGCTTTCTTT. The complete variable domain, with remaining parts taken from reference TRBV7-2 and TRBJ1-1, reads GAGVSQSPSNKVTEKGKDVELRCDPISGHTALYWYRQSLGQGLEFLIYFQGNSAPDKSGLPSDRFSAERTGGSVSTLTIQRTQQEDSAVYLCASSSTGEPNTEAFFGQGTRLTVV.

This sequence joins TRBV28 and TRBJ2-6; weak D call: TRBD1 (6 bases). Trimming pared 3 bases from V and 2 bases from J, leaving 8 bases between. The CDR3 spans 15 residues. Germline V lookup: CDR1 MDHEN, CDR2 SYDVKM. CDR3 DNA sequence: TGTGCCAGCAGTTTGCCAGGGGCTGGGGCCAACGTCCTGACTTTC. It yields the protein CASSLPGAGANVLTF.

The chain has TRBV5-1 and TRBJ2-6; the match to TRBD1 covers 10 bases. V was pared by 5 bases and J by 3 bases, with 5 bases of the junction left unmatched. Germline V gene data show CDR1 as SGHRS and CDR2 as YFSETQ. CDR3 size: 16 residues. The CDR3 DNA reads as TGCGCCAGCAGTCCCGGGACAGGGGTTGGGGCCAACGTCCTGACTTTC. Translated: CASSPGTGVGANVLTF.

V usage is TRBV18 and J usage is TRBJ1-1, with D perhaps TRBD1 (5 bases). V dropped 2 bases and J dropped 1 base, with 11 bases sitting between them. The CDR3 sequence is 15 residues long. Germline values: CDR1 KGHSH, CDR2 LQKENI. CDR3 sequence reads: CASSPSLGRNTEAFF. The DNA of the CDR3 is TGTGCCAGCTCACCATCTCTGGGACGGAACACTGAAGCTTTCTTT.

The rearrangement joins TRBV20-1 to TRBJ2-5; D remains ambiguous. Germline loops: CDR1 DFQATT, CDR2 SNEGSKA (reference sequence). Trimming left V 7 bases short and J 4 bases short, with 10 bases between. CDR3 length equals 11 residues. The CDR3 DNA sequence: TGCAGTGAAGAGAAACTAGAGACCCAGTACTTC. Protein product: CSEEKLETQYF.

The gene calls are TRBV5-8 and TRBJ1-2; 8 nucleotides line up with TRBD1. Germline CDR1 and CDR2: SGHTS and YDEGEE. The trim removed 3 bases at V and 3 bases at J, leaving 10 bases unmatched. The length of the CDR3 is 16 residues. In DNA, the CDR3 is TGTGCCAGCAGCTGGGAACTGCTACAGGGGGACTATGGCTACACCTTC. Protein sequence: CASSWELLQGDYGYTF. Combining the CDR3 with reference TRBV5-8 and TRBJ1-2 gives the whole variable domain EAGVTQSPTHLIKTRGQQATLRCSPISGHTSVYWYQQALGLGLQFLLWYDEGEERNRGNFPPRFSGRQFPNYSSELNVNALELEDSALYLCASSWELLQGDYGYTFGSGTRLTVV.

This chain links TRBV6-6 with TRBJ1-1; D remains ambiguous. The CDR3 is 14 residues long. The V gene's germline CDR1 is MNHNY and CDR2 SVGAGI (reference sequence). Trimming removed 5 bases from V and 1 base from J, with 11 bases in between. As DNA, the CDR3 is TGTGCCAGCAGTCCCTGGGTCTCGAACACTGAAGCTTTCTTT. Translated, it gives CASSPWVSNTEAFF.

The chain uses TRBV28 and TRBJ1-2, with 8 bases that match TRBD1. This CDR3 spans 14 amino acids. Germline CDR1 is MDHEN and CDR2 is SYDVKM. Losses at the gene ends were 7 bases for V and 8 bases for J; bases not matched to a gene: 12. Here the CDR3 DNA reads TGTGCCAGCACCGCTCGGGACAGGACAAGAGGCTACACCTTC. This codes for CASTARDRTRGYTF.

The V gene is TRBV4-3, the J gene TRBJ2-5, with D perhaps matching TRBD2 (5 bases). Germline V gene sequence: CDR1 LGHNA, CDR2 YSLEER. The CDR3 contains 13 residues. Trimming took off 7 bases at V and 3 bases at J, with 12 bases between the two ends. The CDR3 is CASMQVGEETQYF. In DNA form, the CDR3 reads TGCGCCAGCATGCAGGTCGGGGAAGAGACCCAGTACTTC.

The rearrangement links TRBV9 to TRBJ2-5, with D tentatively TRBD1 (6 bases). Between the trimmed V and J ends, which lost 6 bases and 9 bases, there was a span of 18 bases. CDR1 is SGDLS and CDR2 is YYNGEE in the germline V gene. The CDR3 is 13 residues long. CDR3 bases: TGTGCCAGCACCAACAGGGCCCAAGGGTCCCAGTACTTC. Amino acid sequence: CASTNRAQGSQYF.

V is TRBV21-1 and J is TRBJ1-5; the listed D gene, TRBD1, was not tested against the DNA. TRBV21-1 is a pseudogene segment. The CDR3 runs 14 residues. Written as DNA, the CDR3 is TGTGCCAGCAAGACAGGAGAACTCAATCAGCCCCAGCATTTT. Protein sequence: CASKTGELNQPQHF.

The chain combines TRBV7-2 with TRBJ2-3; D might be TRBD1 (6 bases). V lost 1 base, J lost 1 base, and 9 bases lay in between. The V gene's germline CDR1 is SGHTA and CDR2 FQGNSA. The CDR3 spans 15 residues. For the CDR3, the DNA is TGTGCCAGCAGCTTAGACAGGGACCGCACAGATACGCAGTATTTT. Its protein is CASSLDRDRTDTQYF.

The chain recombines TRBV4-1 with TRBJ1-3; D is ambiguous. The germline gives CDR1 MGHRA, CDR2 YSYEKL. The CDR3 contains 12 residues. Trimming took off 2 bases at V and 8 bases at J, with 7 bases between the two ends. The CDR3 DNA sequence: TGCGCCAGCAGCCAATTCACTGACACCATATATTTT. Translated, it gives CASSQFTDTIYF.

The genes are TRBV5-7 and TRBJ1-3; a possible D gene is TRBD1 (6 bases). TRBV5-7 is an open reading frame, and its role is uncertain. Trimming cost V 4 bases and J 2 bases, with 10 bases left between them. This CDR3 comprises 14 residues. CDR3 sequence reads: CASSVQGTGNTIYF. The CDR3 DNA reads as TGTGCCAGCAGCGTACAGGGTACTGGAAACACCATATATTTT.

V usage is TRBV4-1 and J usage is TRBJ2-2, with TRBD1 identical over 9 bases. Germline CDR1 and CDR2: MGHRA and YSYEKL. CDR3 length: 15 residues. Unmatched junction bases numbered 12, after V lost 10 bases and J lost 6 bases. The CDR3 bases are TGCGCCACTAAAACCCCGGGACAGGGACCCGGGGAGCTGTTTTTT. Translating gives CATKTPGQGPGELFF.

The chain recombines TRBV7-2 with TRBJ2-1; 7 bases line up with TRBD2. The CDR3 contains 12 residues. The V segment lost 2 bases and the J segment 8 bases; nucleotides outside the gene matches: 0. The germline CDR1 and CDR2 sequences are SGHTA and FQGNSA. The CDR3 spells CASSLSGDEQFF. CDR3 coding DNA: TGTGCCAGCAGCTTAAGCGGGGATGAGCAGTTCTTC.

J is TRBJ2-2 and V is TRBV27; D is unclear. This CDR3 comprises 18 residues. Per the germline V gene, CDR1 is MNHEY and CDR2 is SMNVEV (reference sequence). The germline V and J ends were trimmed by 0 bases and 0 bases, with 14 bases remaining between them. Written as DNA, the CDR3 is TGTGCCAGCAGTTTATCGCTCTACTTATCGGCGAACACCGGGGAGCTGTTTTTT. It yields the protein CASSLSLYLSANTGELFF.

V gene TRBV5-1 combines with J gene TRBJ2-1, with D unresolved. This CDR3 region has 12 residues. Germline V lookup: CDR1 SGHRS, CDR2 YFSETQ. V lost 5 bases, J lost 7 bases, and 10 bases lay in between. The CDR3 sequence is CASSRTTNEQFF. CDR3 sequence (DNA): TGCGCCAGCAGTAGGACGACAAATGAGCAGTTCTTC.

This chain connects TRBV4-2 to TRBJ2-1; 11 positions agree with TRBD2. The CDR3 covers 17 residues. Germline-derived CDR1 and CDR2 are LGHNA and YNFKEQ. Trimming at V came to 2 bases and at J to 0 bases, leaving 3 bases not matched to a gene. The CDR3 DNA reads as TGTGCCAGCAGCCAAACTAGCGGGGGCCGCTCCTACAATGAGCAGTTCTTC. Translating gives CASSQTSGGRSYNEQFF.

This clone was found a few times. The chain is built from TRBV7-9 and TRBJ2-7; D possibly matches TRBD1 or TRBD2 (5 bases each). The germline gives CDR1 SEHNR, CDR2 FQNEAQ (reference sequence). There are 14 residues in the CDR3. Trimming removed 5 bases at V and 7 bases at J, with 18 bases between. The CDR3 sequence is CASSPRDVSWEQYF. In DNA, the CDR3 is TGTGCCAGCAGCCCCAGGGACGTCTCATGGGAGCAGTACTTC.

V gene TRBV4-3 combines with J gene TRBJ1-2; D might be TRBD1 (6 bases). The CDR3 totals 17 residues. Germline V gene sequence: CDR1 LGHNA, CDR2 YSLEER. Deletions cut 3 bases from V and 6 bases from J, with 23 bases between. The CDR3: CASSQDETGSGRDGYTF. DNA for the CDR3: TGCGCCAGCAGCCAGGACGAAACAGGGTCCGGCAGGGATGGCTACACCTTC.

The V call is TRBV9, the J call TRBJ2-2; TRBD2 is a possible D gene (5 bases). The germline CDR1 and CDR2 sequences are SGDLS and YYNGEE. V was trimmed by 4 bases and J by 9 bases, leaving 16 bases between them. This CDR3 comprises 14 residues. The CDR3 region is CASSPGLLDRELFF. The CDR3 nucleotides read TGTGCCAGCAGCCCAGGACTCCTCGACCGGGAGCTGTTTTTT.

This clone was detected once. This rearrangement joins TRBV19 to TRBJ1-4, with 7 bases aligning to TRBD1. The CDR3 consists of 13 residues. V shed 3 bases and J 12 bases; nucleotides not matched to a gene: 7. Germline CDR1 reads LNHDA; CDR2 reads SQIVND (reference sequence). CDR3 bases: TGTGCCAGTAGTATCCTTCGTCAGGGGGAACTGTTTTTT. It translates to CASSILRQGELFF.

The J gene is TRBJ2-3, the V gene TRBV2; TRBD2 matches at 11 bases. CDR1 is SNHLY and CDR2 is FYNNEI in the germline V gene. V dropped 6 bases and J dropped 6; count of bases not matched to a gene: 8. This CDR3 is 15 amino acids long. The CDR3 nucleotides read TGTGCCAGCAGATATAGCGGGGGGGCGAGGGATACGCAGTATTTT. This encodes CASRYSGGARDTQYF.

In DNA form, the CDR3 reads TGTGCCAGCAGCCGCGGACAGGGGGGGACTGAAGCTTTCTTT. Residues: CASSRGQGGTEAFF. V usage is TRBV7-9 and J usage is TRBJ1-1, with 10 bases matching TRBD1. The CDR3 is 14 amino acids. CDR1 is SEHNR, CDR2 FQNEAQ, per germline (reference sequence). The V gene end was trimmed by 5 bases and the J gene end by 5 bases; junction bases not matched to a gene: 5.

The CDR3: CASSLVRTDHRKVNQPQHF. DNA of the CDR3: TGTGCCAGCAGCTTAGTTCGGACAGATCACCGGAAAGTTAATCAGCCCCAGCATTTT. V is TRBV7-9 and J is TRBJ1-5, with D perhaps matching TRBD1 (6 bases). Germline assignment: CDR1 SEHNR and CDR2 FQNEAQ (reference sequence). This CDR3 has 19 amino acids. Trimming pared 1 base from V and 4 bases from J, leaving 23 bases between. The variable domain in full, completed from reference TRBV7-9 and TRBJ1-5, reads DTGVSQNPRHKITKRGQNVTFRCDPISEHNRLYWYRQTLGQGPEFLTYFQNEAQLEKSRLLSDRFSAERPKGSFSTLEIQRTEQGDSAMYLCASSLVRTDHRKVNQPQHFGDGTRLSIL.

The V gene is TRBV6-4, the J gene TRBJ2-1, with D perhaps matching TRBD2 (5 bases). Germline loops: CDR1 MRHNA, CDR2 SNTAGT. V was shortened by 4 bases and J by 7 bases, with 11 bases between the two germline ends. The CDR3 has 13 residues. CDR3 in DNA: TGTGCCAGCAGTGCCCTCGAGGGAAATGAGCAGTTCTTC. Translating gives CASSALEGNEQFF.

This chain uses TRBV7-2 with TRBJ1-2; D uncertain. Germline CDR1 and CDR2: SGHTA and FQGNSA. The CDR3 sequence is 12 residues long. Trimming pared 5 bases from V and 6 bases from J, leaving 10 bases between. The CDR3, as DNA: TGTGCCAGCAGCCGCCTCCTCCATGGCTACACCTTC. This codes for CASSRLLHGYTF.

The chain employs TRBV15 and TRBJ1-5; D is uncertain. Germline V CDR1 and CDR2: LNHNV, YYDKDF (reference sequence). Trimming removed 4 bases from V and 4 bases from J, with 8 bases in between. This CDR3 contains 13 residues. In DNA, the CDR3 is TGTGCCACCAGCACATTTTCGAATCAGCCCCAGCATTTT. Its protein product is CATSTFSNQPQHF.